The clone carrying this T cell receptor beta chain was observed at least ten times. What it binds is unknown. The record originates from a study of regulatory T cells in long-lasting Graves disease. Time point meaning: newly diagnosed GD, antithyroid drugs for less than 3 months. The authors made the TCR library using RNA they extracted from PBMCs. Patients came from an endocrinology department in Xi'an, China. Germline CDR1 is KGHSH and CDR2 is LQKENI. Trimming left V 4 bases short and J 7 bases short, with 10 bases between. The CDR3 totals 12 residues. To make TCR beta libraries, researchers used iRepertoire HTBI primers and Arm-PCR of CDR3 regions. In TCRdb, the multiplex PCR reads were re-called with MiXCR into one record per CDR3 protein. The table lists about 420,000 distinct CDR3 sequences, roughly 15% of them singletons. Study results and limitations: Between persistent patients, roughly 2,600 public clonotypes were shared, exceeding the 966 shared between new patients. Results may be inaccurate due to the small sample size.

These records were also assigned to another study, of T cells in Graves' hyperthyroidism and ophthalmopathy. In that study: Diagnosis rested on symptoms, serum thyroxine and TRAb, thyroid ultrasound, and orbital computed tomography.

The clonotype was recovered from a woman aged 18-29 years with Graves disease. The sample here was peripheral blood mononuclear cells (PBMCs), taken at new diagnosis, from a patient treated with antithyroid drugs. The V and J genes are TRBV18 and TRBJ2-5; D gene unclear. The DNA of the CDR3 is TGTGCCAGCTCACTGACGGAGCGGACCCAGTACTTC. It specifies CASSLTERTQYF.